The TCR beta chain described here comes from a study of regulatory dendritic cells for organ transplantation. Whole-study results and caveats: Memory CD8+ T cells were the most oligoclonal; naive cells were highly diverse.

Clones were read by immunoSEQ multiplex PCR, and TCRdb kept only the in-frame ones, dropping some. Here the sample spans tens of thousands of clones, 90% to 95% being singletons. The CDR3 consists of 13 residues. The germline CDR1 and CDR2 sequences are PRHDT and FYEKMQ (reference sequence). The J segment lost 2 bases and the V segment lost 7 bases, leaving 4 bases of the junction unmatched. A note on this clone: Antigen specificity is unknown.

This receptor was taken from a human donor in good health. The J gene is TRBJ1-2, the V gene TRBV13; TRBD1 matches 7 bases. The sequenced material came from naive CD8+ T cells from blood. Subset described: CD45RA+ naive T cells. This CDR3 is CASTWTGNYGYTF. As DNA, the CDR3 is TGTGCCAGCACCTGGACAGGAAACTATGGCTACACCTTC. Combining the CDR3 with reference TRBV13 and TRBJ1-2 gives the whole variable domain AAGVIQSPRHLIKEKRETATLKCYPIPRHDTVYWYQQGPGQDPQFLISFYEKMQSDKGSIPDRFSAQQFSDYHSELNMSSLELGDSALYFCASTWTGNYGYTFGSGTRLTVV.